This T cell receptor (beta chain) was observed in a study of T-cell reconstitution after alpha-beta-depleted transplantation in children. Trimming pared 4 bases from V and 2 bases from J, leaving 15 bases between. CDR1 and CDR2 (germline): SGHDT, YYEEEE. This CDR3 has 15 residues. This clonotype was recorded at least ten times. Unique molecular identifiers were incorporated into the prepared TCRbeta library. Each CDR3 protein gets one entry after TCRdb re-called the PCR reads with MiXCR. The data contain about 200,000 distinct CDR3 sequences, approximately 15% of them singletons. Specimen: PBMCs from the stem cell graft donor, collected from the stem cell graft. This TCR came from a human donor who donated a stem cell graft to a child with acute lymphoblastic leukemia. The rearrangement joins TRBV5-6 to TRBJ2-5, with no clear D. The CDR3 loop reads CASSLPPGGQETQYF. The CDR3 nucleotides read TGTGCCAGCAGCCTCCCTCCGGGTGGACAAGAGACCCAGTACTTC.